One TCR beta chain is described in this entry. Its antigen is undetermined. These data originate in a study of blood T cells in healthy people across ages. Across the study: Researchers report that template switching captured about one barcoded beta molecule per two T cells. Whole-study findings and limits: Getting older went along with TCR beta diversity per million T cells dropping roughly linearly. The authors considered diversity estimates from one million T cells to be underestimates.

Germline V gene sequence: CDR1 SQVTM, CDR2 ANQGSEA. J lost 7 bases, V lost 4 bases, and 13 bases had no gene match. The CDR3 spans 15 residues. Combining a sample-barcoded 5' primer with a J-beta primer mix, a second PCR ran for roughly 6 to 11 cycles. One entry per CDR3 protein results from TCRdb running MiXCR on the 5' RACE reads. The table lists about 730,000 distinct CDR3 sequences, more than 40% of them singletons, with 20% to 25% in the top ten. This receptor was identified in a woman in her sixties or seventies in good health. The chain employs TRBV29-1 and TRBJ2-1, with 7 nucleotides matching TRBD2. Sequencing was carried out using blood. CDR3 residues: CSVGSRRSGGNEQFF. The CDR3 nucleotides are TGCAGCGTTGGTTCTCGACGGTCCGGGGGGAATGAGCAGTTCTTC.